The 29 T cell receptor beta chains presented below share a single source sample, sequenced in a study of blood T cells in healthy people across ages. PCR was performed a second time for about 6 to 11 cycles using a sample-barcoded 5' primer and a J-beta primer mix. From the 5' RACE reads, TCRdb called clonotypes with MiXCR, one entry per CDR3 protein. This sample yields roughly 1.9 million distinct CDR3 sequences, of which roughly two fifths are seen a single time; more than 20% belongs to the top ten. Sequencing was carried out using blood. The receptors were gathered from a human donor in good health.

The chain links TRBV6-1 to TRBJ2-3; D possibly corresponds to TRBD2 (5 bases). The CDR3 extends over 15 amino acids. V was cut by 3 bases and J by 2 bases, with 12 bases left in between. Germline values: CDR1 MNHNS, CDR2 SASEGT. Here the CDR3 reads CASSDFSGVTDTQYF. DNA for the CDR3: TGTGCCAGCAGTGATTTTTCCGGGGTCACAGATACGCAGTATTTT.

The chain has TRBV4-3 and TRBJ2-3, with D possibly matching TRBD2 (5 bases). With 0 bases removed from V and 3 bases from J, the gap between germline ends came to 13 bases. CDR1 and CDR2 from the germline V gene are LGHNA and YSLEER. This CDR3 spans 16 amino acids. This chain's CDR3 is CASSQEGGPATDTQYF. The CDR3 bases are TGCGCCAGCAGCCAAGAGGGCGGGCCAGCAACAGATACGCAGTATTTT.

This clonotype was seen more than once but under ten times. DNA of the CDR3: TGTGCCAGCACAAACGTCGCCTATACGCAGTATTTT. Translating it yields CASTNVAYTQYF. The chain has TRBV2 and TRBJ2-3; D is undetermined. V lost 7 bases, J lost 7 bases, and 12 bases lay in between. The length of the CDR3 is 12 residues. CDR1 and CDR2 (germline): SNHLY, FYNNEI.

This clonotype has only a few counts. The CDR3 DNA follows: TGCGCCAGCAGCCAGGACCACGGGGGGCAAGGGGCCAACGTCCTGACTTTC. Translated, it gives CASSQDHGGQGANVLTF. J is TRBJ2-6 and V is TRBV4-3; a weak D match, TRBD2 (7 bases). CDR3 length: 17 residues. Trimming took 3 bases from V and 4 from J, leaving 16 bases between them. Per germline, CDR1 LGHNA and CDR2 YSLEER.

The chain joins TRBV11-2 to TRBJ1-2, with D unresolved. This CDR3 contains 13 residues. V was trimmed by 8 bases and J by 2 bases, leaving 12 bases between them. Germline V CDR1 and CDR2: SGHAT, FQNNGV. The CDR3 nucleotides read TGTGCCAGCGGACCCGGAGGGAACTATGGCTACACCTTC. Translated: CASGPGGNYGYTF. Supplemented by reference TRBV11-2 and TRBJ1-2, the full variable domain reads EAGVAQSPRYKIIEKRQSVAFWCNPISGHATLYWYQQILGQGPKLLIQFQNNGVVDDSQLPKDRFSAERLKGVDSTLKIQPAKLEDSAVYLCASGPGGNYGYTFGSGTRLTVV.

This chain uses TRBV7-3 with TRBJ2-2; D ambiguous. The CDR3 runs 16 residues. Trimming removed 1 base from V and 4 bases from J, with 13 bases in between. Germline V gene data show CDR1 as SGHTA and CDR2 as FQGTGA. Here the CDR3 reads CASSLSFSLSTGELFF. CDR3 bases: TGTGCCAGCAGCTTAAGTTTTTCCCTCTCCACCGGGGAGCTGTTTTTT.

The chain uses TRBV6-2 or TRBV6-3 and TRBJ1-5; 11 positions match TRBD1. The CDR3 totals 15 residues. With 0 bases clipped from V and 8 bases from J, the junction kept 3 bases outside the gene matches. Germline V gives CDR1 MNHEY, CDR2 SVGEGT. In nucleotides, the CDR3 is TGTGCCAGCAGTTACTCGAGGACAGGGGGCAAGCCCCAGCATTTT. It specifies CASSYSRTGGKPQHF.

CDR3 nucleotides: TGTGCCAGCAGTTCAAACAGGGGATACACTGAAGCTTTCTTT. Amino acids: CASSSNRGYTEAFF. The chain combines TRBV6-5 with TRBJ1-1; 7 nucleotides line up with TRBD1. Germline trimming cut 4 bases from V and 3 bases from J; bases unmatched to any gene: 5. The CDR3 runs to 14 residues. Germline V gene data show CDR1 as MNHEY and CDR2 as SVGAGI.

A remark on this clonotype: The junction differs from germline at one of its ends, possibly a read error. This rearrangement joins TRBV7-2 to TRBJ2-1; the D is unclear. The germline gives CDR1 SGHTA, CDR2 FQGNSA. The CDR3 contains 14 residues. As DNA, the CDR3 is TGTGCCAGCAGCTTAGGAAGCAGTGACAATGGGCAGTTCTTC. Protein sequence: CASSLGSSDNGQFF.

About this clonotype: At one end the junction does not follow the germline gene, possibly because of a read error. The genes are TRBV11-2 and TRBJ2-3; TRBD1 aligns across 7 bases. The CDR3 runs 15 residues. CDR1 and CDR2 (germline): SGHAT, FQNNGV. In nucleotides, the CDR3 is TGCGCCAGCAGAGACCCGGGACAGATAAGGGATACGCAGTATTTT. It yields the protein CASRDPGQIRDTQYF.

This clonotype came up a few times. The V call is TRBV6-2 or TRBV6-3, the J call TRBJ2-1, with 9 bases aligning to TRBD1. Trimming removed 5 bases from V and 8 bases from J; junction bases left unmatched: 13. Germline V gene lookup returns CDR1 MNHEY and CDR2 SVGEGT. The CDR3 is 16 residues long. The CDR3 region is CASSLLGTGNTDEQFF. The CDR3 bases are TGTGCCAGCAGTCTACTCGGGACAGGGAATACCGATGAGCAGTTCTTC.

There are a few counts of this clonotype. The gene calls are TRBV20-1 and TRBJ2-7, with a weak D call TRBD1 (6 bases). This CDR3 spans 16 amino acids. Deletions cut 3 bases from V and 0 bases from J, with 18 bases between. The germline V gene encodes CDR1 DFQATT and CDR2 SNEGSKA (reference sequence). The CDR3 bases are TGCAGTGCTAGGATGCCCAGGGGACGGAGCTCCTACGAGCAGTACTTC. It encodes CSARMPRGRSSYEQYF.

This clonotype was picked up many times. The gene calls are TRBV20-1 and TRBJ1-1, with unresolved D. Trimming took 1 base from V and 1 from J, leaving 10 bases between them. CDR1 and CDR2 (germline): DFQATT, SNEGSKA (reference sequence). This CDR3 is built from 14 residues. The CDR3 loop reads CSARVGEGNTEAFF. CDR3 sequence (DNA): TGCAGTGCTAGAGTCGGGGAGGGGAACACTGAAGCTTTCTTT.

The chain uses TRBV12-3 or TRBV12-4 and TRBJ2-3, with 9 bases aligning to TRBD2. The CDR3 totals 15 residues. J gave up 9 bases and V 6 bases, and 13 bases lay outside the gene matches. CDR3 DNA sequence: TGTGCCAGCAGGTTAAGTTCCAGCGGGGGGTACACGCAGTATTTT. It specifies CASRLSSSGGYTQYF.

This clonotype was seen only once. The chain recombines TRBV28 with TRBJ1-5, with TRBD1 matching over 7 bases. Germline-derived CDR1 and CDR2 are MDHEN and SYDVKM. V shed 6 bases, J shed 0 bases, and the junction held 11 bases outside the gene matches. This CDR3 region has 17 residues. This chain's CDR3 is CASRMGRGGDSNQPQHF. CDR3 nucleotide sequence: TGTGCCAGCAGGATGGGCAGGGGGGGGGATAGCAATCAGCCCCAGCATTTT.

V and J are TRBV2 and TRBJ2-1; 8 bases agree with TRBD2. This CDR3 comprises 14 residues. Germline trimming cut 6 bases from V and 8 bases from J; bases unmatched to any gene: 9. From germline, CDR1 is SNHLY and CDR2 FYNNEI. The CDR3 here is CASSSGGAMDEQFF. The CDR3 region has the DNA TGTGCCAGCAGCTCCGGGGGGGCTATGGATGAGCAGTTCTTC. Complete variable domain (other parts from reference TRBV2 and TRBJ2-1): EPEVTQTPSHQVTQMGQEVILRCVPISNHLYFYWYRQILGQKVEFLVSFYNNEISEKSEIFDDQFSVERPDGSNFTLKIRSTKLEDSAMYFCASSSGGAMDEQFFGPGTRLTVL.

The chain employs TRBV2 and TRBJ1-2, with D maybe TRBD1 (5 bases). CDR1 SNHLY and CDR2 FYNNEI come from the germline V gene. The CDR3 extends over 15 amino acids. Trimming took 9 bases from V and 4 from J, leaving 21 bases between them. CDR3 in DNA: TGTGCCAGTGGACCAGAGACAGAACGAGGCTATGGCTACACCTTC. It codes for CASGPETERGYGYTF.

CDR3 coding DNA: TGCGCCAGCAGCCTCACACCGACTGCGGCGGACAATGAGCAGTTCTTC. Translating it yields CASSLTPTAADNEQFF. The chain couples TRBV5-1 to TRBJ2-1; D call uncertain. CDR1 SGHRS and CDR2 YFSETQ come from the germline V gene. This CDR3 comprises 16 residues. The V end lost 4 bases, the J end lost 5 bases, and 19 bases lay between the germline ends.

This clonotype has only a few counts. The rearrangement uses TRBV10-3 and TRBJ1-4; D perhaps matches TRBD1 (6 bases). CDR1 is ENHRY and CDR2 is SYGVKD in the germline V gene. The CDR3 runs 14 residues. The V gene lost 5 bases and the J gene lost 5 bases, with 12 bases spanning the gap. CDR3 nucleotide sequence: TGTGCCATCAGTTCAGGGGATTTAAATGAAAAACTGTTTTTT. Encoded protein: CAISSGDLNEKLFF.

The rearrangement joins TRBV11-2 to TRBJ1-1; 9 nucleotides match TRBD1. The CDR3 consists of 12 residues. Per the germline V gene, CDR1 is SGHAT and CDR2 is FQNNGV. With V trimmed by 4 bases and J by 8 bases, 2 bases remained unmatched. The CDR3 DNA sequence: TGTGCCAGCAGCTGGGACAGGGACGAAGCTTTCTTT. This translates into CASSWDRDEAFF. Full variable domain (outside the CDR3, taken from reference TRBV11-2 and TRBJ1-1): EAGVAQSPRYKIIEKRQSVAFWCNPISGHATLYWYQQILGQGPKLLIQFQNNGVVDDSQLPKDRFSAERLKGVDSTLKIQPAKLEDSAVYLCASSWDRDEAFFGQGTRLTVV.

This clonotype was counted a single time. CDR3 DNA: TGTGCCAGCAGTGAAGCGTCCTCCCGAATAGGGGATACGCAGTATTTT. Translating it yields CASSEASSRIGDTQYF. V gene TRBV2 combines with J gene TRBJ2-3; D uncertain. CDR3 size: 16 residues. The V gene's germline CDR1 is SNHLY and CDR2 FYNNEI. Trimming removed 0 bases at V and 6 bases at J, with 16 bases between.

The gene calls are TRBV20-1 and TRBJ2-4; D is tentatively TRBD1 or TRBD2 (5 bases each). Deletions cut 6 bases from V and 2 bases from J, with 11 bases between. Germline V gene sequence: CDR1 DFQATT, CDR2 SNEGSKA (reference sequence). This CDR3 contains 13 residues. The CDR3 is CSAVKGPKNIQYF. DNA for the CDR3: TGCAGTGCCGTGAAGGGACCCAAAAACATTCAGTACTTC.

The table lists this clonotype with a count of one. The chain carries TRBV29-1 and TRBJ2-4, with a weak D call TRBD2 (6 bases). The J call could be wrong; TRBJ2-7 is a better fit for the DNA end. The CDR3 length is 13 residues. Germline CDR1 reads SQVTM; CDR2 reads ANQGSEA. The CDR3 DNA sequence: TGCAGCGTGGGGACTCGAGACTCCTACGAGCAGTACTTC. Protein product: CSVGTRDSYEQYF.

The V call is TRBV10-2, the J call TRBJ2-5, with no clear D. The CDR3 extends over 13 amino acids. Trimming removed 6 bases at V and 5 bases at J, with 13 bases between. Per germline, CDR1 WSHSY and CDR2 SAAADI. CDR3 sequence (DNA): TGCGCCAGCAGCAGACTCTACTCGGAGACCCAGTACTTC. Protein product: CASSRLYSETQYF.

The chain uses TRBV24-1 and TRBJ1-2; D remains unclear. Trimming took off 4 bases at V and 0 bases at J, with 17 bases between the two ends. The CDR3 has 17 residues. The germline gives CDR1 KGHDR, CDR2 SFDVKD. The CDR3 coding sequence is TGTGCCACCAGTGACTCCCGGGATGTTTTATCTAACTATGGCTACACCTTC. Translating it yields CATSDSRDVLSNYGYTF.

The chain combines TRBV6-2 or TRBV6-3 with TRBJ2-5, with 9 bases matching TRBD2. The CDR3 is 15 residues long. J was trimmed by 2 bases and V by 4 bases; bases with no gene match: 5. Germline lookup yields CDR1 MNHEY and CDR2 SVGEGT. The CDR3 reads CASSSTGLAQETQYF. In nucleotides, the CDR3 is TGTGCCAGCAGTTCAACCGGACTAGCGCAAGAGACCCAGTACTTC.

This clonotype turned up a few times. The V call is TRBV15, the J call TRBJ1-2; 8 positions agree with TRBD1. This CDR3 spans 15 amino acids. V was pared by 5 bases and J by 2 bases, with 7 bases of the junction left unmatched. Germline assignment: CDR1 LNHNV and CDR2 YYDKDF (reference sequence). Written as DNA, the CDR3 is TGTGCCACCAGCCAAGGACAGGGCGCAAACTATGGCTACACCTTC. Translated, it gives CATSQGQGANYGYTF. Using reference TRBV15 and TRBJ1-2 for the parts outside the CDR3, the full variable domain is DAMVIQNPRYQVTQFGKPVTLSCSQTLNHNVMYWYQQKSSQAPKLLFHYYDKDFNNEADTPDNFQSRRPNTSFCFLDIRSPGLGDTAMYLCATSQGQGANYGYTFGSGTRLTVV.

This clonotype was seen more than once but under ten times. This chain uses TRBV7-2 with TRBJ2-3; TRBD2 matches 9 bases. V shed 4 bases and J 5 bases; nucleotides not matched to a gene: 7. The CDR3 totals 15 residues. Looked up from germline, CDR1 is SGHTA and CDR2 is FQGNSA. This CDR3 is CASSSERGVLDTQYF. In nucleotides, the CDR3 is TGTGCCAGCAGCTCCGAGCGGGGGGTTTTAGATACGCAGTATTTT.

In this sample, this clonotype turned up a few times. The chain joins TRBV5-1 to TRBJ2-1, with D possibly TRBD1 on 6 matching bases. Germline CDR1 reads SGHRS; CDR2 reads YFSETQ. This CDR3 has 14 amino acids. Trimming shortened V by 5 bases and J by 3 bases, and 12 bases separated the two germline ends. Written as DNA, the CDR3 is TGCGCCAGCAGATGGGACACCAACTACAATGAGCAGTTCTTC. It specifies CASRWDTNYNEQFF.